The table lists the clone carrying this TCR beta chain with a few counts. The antigen is not known. This sample stems from a study of early T cells in non-severe SARS-CoV-2 infection. Study-level background: Chains were not paired, and sequencing was done on bulk RNA from unsorted whole blood.

CDR1 is SEHNR, CDR2 FQNEAQ, per germline (reference sequence). There are 14 residues in the CDR3. V gave up 2 bases and J gave up 7 bases, with 11 bases separating them. The protocol attached unique molecular identifiers to individual cDNA molecules. TCRdb re-called the 5' RACE reads through MiXCR, storing one row per CDR3 protein. The table includes tens of thousands of distinct CDR3 sequences, 5.3% detected once. Study observations and caveats: Anti-spike CD8 specificities were favored by VDJdb matching, whose results missed private and CD4 specificities.

V gene TRBV7-9 combines with J gene TRBJ2-2; no firm D call. Sequencing was performed on whole blood. The sequence derives from an adult who was a healthcare worker with PCR-confirmed SARS-CoV-2 infection or an uninfected control (not recorded which). This CDR3 is CASSLLGQSGELFF. The DNA for the CDR3 is TGTGCCAGCAGCTTATTGGGTCAGAGCGGGGAGCTGTTTTTT.